A selection of T cell receptor beta chains follows, all from one sample in a study of blood T cells in healthy people across ages. TCRdb called the 5' RACE reads again in MiXCR, with one record for every CDR3 protein. Among about 1,800,000 distinct CDR3 sequences listed, 28% were seen once. Material: blood. The origin of the receptors is a woman aged 25 to 39 in good health. Each CDR3 is given with its conserved first and last residue. Each record gives: CDR3 protein, CDR3 DNA, J gene, V gene, D gene, clone size. The D gene is left open where the match is weak. Expanded clones get a size class; other rows say once, few or many, or leave the size out.

CDR3aa: CASSLLVSGGTDTQYF
CDR3nt: TGTGCCAGCAGCCTCCTAGTTAGCGGGGGCACAGATACGCAGTATTTT
j_gene: TRBJ2-3
v_gene: TRBV14
d_gene: TRBD2
abundance: NA

CDR3aa: CASSPSRTLHYGYTF
CDR3nt: TGTGCCAGCAGCCCCAGCAGAACCCTCCACTATGGCTACACCTTC
j_gene: TRBJ1-2
v_gene: TRBV12-3/TRBV12-4
d_gene: NA
abundance: NA

CDR3aa: CASSEVGGATDTQYF
CDR3nt: TGTGCCAGCAGTGAAGTCGGGGGAGCGACAGATACGCAGTATTTT
j_gene: TRBJ2-3
v_gene: TRBV2
d_gene: NA
abundance: NA

CDR3aa: CASSFSGISKETQYF
CDR3nt: TGCGCCAGCAGCTTTAGCGGGATCTCGAAAGAGACCCAGTACTTC
j_gene: TRBJ2-5
v_gene: TRBV5-1
d_gene: TRBD2
abundance: NA

CDR3aa: CASSLSGLAVTDTQYF
CDR3nt: TGTGCCAGCAGCTTATCGGGACTAGCGGTTACAGATACGCAGTATTTT
j_gene: TRBJ2-3
v_gene: TRBV7-2
d_gene: TRBD2
abundance: few

CDR3aa: CASSPGGGGRTDTQYF
CDR3nt: TGTGCCAGCAGTCCGGGCGGCGGGGGGCGCACAGATACGCAGTATTTT
j_gene: TRBJ2-3
v_gene: TRBV12-3/TRBV12-4
d_gene: TRBD2
abundance: NA

CDR3aa: CSAERDRGTEQYF
CDR3nt: TGCAGCGCAGAAAGAGACAGGGGGACCGAGCAGTACTTC
j_gene: TRBJ2-7
v_gene: TRBV29-1
d_gene: TRBD1
abundance: few

CDR3aa: CASSNRAAYSNQPQHF
CDR3nt: TGTGCCAGCAGTAATCGGGCCGCATATAGCAATCAGCCCCAGCATTTT
j_gene: TRBJ1-5
v_gene: TRBV12-3/TRBV12-4
d_gene: NA
abundance: NA

CDR3aa: CSDRTGSPRGYTF
CDR3nt: TGCAGCGACCGAACAGGCTCTCCAAGAGGCTACACCTTC
j_gene: TRBJ1-2
v_gene: TRBV29-1
d_gene: NA
abundance: many

CDR3aa: CAISERFQETQFF
CDR3nt: TGTGCCATCAGTGAGAGGTTCCAAGAGACCCAGTTCTTC
j_gene: TRBJ2-1
v_gene: TRBV10-3
d_gene: NA
abundance: NA

CDR3aa: CASSDALGSGANVLTF
CDR3nt: TGTGCCAGCAGTGACGCCCTAGGATCTGGGGCCAACGTCCTGACTTTC
j_gene: TRBJ2-6
v_gene: TRBV27
d_gene: NA
abundance: few

CDR3aa: CRAGWGYGEAFF
CDR3nt: TGCAGGGCAGGTTGGGGGTATGGTGAAGCTTTCTTT
j_gene: TRBJ1-1
v_gene: TRBV29-1
d_gene: NA
abundance: NA

CDR3aa: CASTSWTGSDGYTF
CDR3nt: TGCGCCAGCACCTCCTGGACAGGAAGCGATGGCTACACCTTC
j_gene: TRBJ1-2
v_gene: TRBV5-1
d_gene: TRBD1
abundance: NA

CDR3aa: CSVSTGFNQPQHF
CDR3nt: TGCAGCGTTTCTACAGGGTTCAATCAGCCCCAGCATTTT
j_gene: TRBJ1-5
v_gene: TRBV29-1
d_gene: NA
abundance: many

CDR3aa: CASSLPQRSSYNEQFF
CDR3nt: TGTGCCAGCAGCTTGCCCCAGCGGAGCTCCTACAATGAGCAGTTCTTC
j_gene: TRBJ2-1
v_gene: TRBV5-8
d_gene: NA
abundance: NA

CDR3aa: CSARPRDRVSDGYTF
CDR3nt: TGCAGTGCTCGCCCCCGGGACAGGGTCTCAGATGGCTACACCTTC
j_gene: TRBJ1-2
v_gene: TRBV20-1
d_gene: TRBD1
abundance: NA

CDR3aa: CASSLAVLAGTTDEQFF
CDR3nt: TGTGCCAGCAGCTTAGCGGTCTTAGCGGGGACTACAGATGAGCAGTTCTTC
j_gene: TRBJ2-1
v_gene: TRBV7-8
d_gene: TRBD2
abundance: NA

CDR3aa: CASSLMGGGIGGEQYF
CDR3nt: TGCGCCAGCAGCCTGATGGGAGGGGGCATCGGGGGCGAGCAGTACTTC
j_gene: TRBJ2-7
v_gene: TRBV4-3
d_gene: NA
abundance: few

CDR3aa: CASSSIPDLNNEQFF
CDR3nt: TGTGCCAGCAGTTCGATACCGGACCTGAACAATGAGCAGTTCTTC
j_gene: TRBJ2-1
v_gene: TRBV12-3/TRBV12-4
d_gene: NA
abundance: NA

CDR3aa: CASSPPSAGGLMSPDTQYF
CDR3nt: TGTGCCAGCAGCCCACCTTCAGCGGGGGGGCTCATGTCCCCAGATACGCAGTATTTT
j_gene: TRBJ2-3
v_gene: TRBV7-2
d_gene: TRBD2
abundance: few

CDR3aa: CASSFRGTAKDTQYF
CDR3nt: TGTGCCAGCAGTTTTAGGGGGACAGCGAAGGATACGCAGTATTTT
j_gene: TRBJ2-3
v_gene: TRBV28
d_gene: TRBD1
abundance: NA

CDR3aa: CATRNTGIYANYGYTF
CDR3nt: TGTGCCACCAGAAACACAGGAATATATGCCAACTATGGCTACACCTTC
j_gene: TRBJ1-2
v_gene: TRBV15
d_gene: NA
abundance: NA

CDR3aa: CASSSPRDRGEETQYF
CDR3nt: TGTGCCAGCAGTTCCCCCCGGGACAGGGGTGAAGAGACCCAGTACTTC
j_gene: TRBJ2-5
v_gene: TRBV28
d_gene: TRBD1
abundance: many

CDR3aa: CASSGNWDLFSYEQYF
CDR3nt: TGTGCCAGCAGTGGGAACTGGGACCTATTCTCCTACGAGCAGTACTTC
j_gene: TRBJ2-7
v_gene: TRBV12-3/TRBV12-4
d_gene: NA
abundance: many

CDR3aa: CSVMGGFTDTQYF
CDR3nt: TGCAGCGTCATGGGGGGGTTCACAGATACGCAGTATTTT
j_gene: TRBJ2-3
v_gene: TRBV29-1
d_gene: TRBD2
abundance: few

CDR3aa: CASSSRVSSYEQYF
CDR3nt: TGCGCCAGCAGTTCCAGAGTGAGCTCCTACGAGCAGTACTTC
j_gene: TRBJ2-7
v_gene: TRBV5-1
d_gene: NA
abundance: many

CDR3aa: CASSTRPTSGGNERFF
CDR3nt: TGTGCCAGCAGCACCAGGCCGACTAGCGGGGGCAATGAGCGGTTCTTC
j_gene: TRBJ2-1
v_gene: TRBV9
d_gene: TRBD2
abundance: NA

CDR3aa: CSVARRRSYEQYF
CDR3nt: TGCAGCGTTGCACGTCGCCGCTCCTACGAGCAGTACTTC
j_gene: TRBJ2-7
v_gene: TRBV29-1
d_gene: NA
abundance: few

CDR3aa: CASSPGTIFYEQYF
CDR3nt: TGTGCCAGCTCACCGGGGACAATATTCTACGAGCAGTACTTC
j_gene: TRBJ2-7
v_gene: TRBV18
d_gene: NA
abundance: few

CDR3aa: CASSKDDWGTLQYF
CDR3nt: TGTGCCAGCAGCAAAGATGATTGGGGGACTCTGCAGTATTTT
j_gene: TRBJ2-3
v_gene: TRBV21-1
d_gene: NA
abundance: NA

CDR3aa: CSVDAGEDYGYTF
CDR3nt: TGCAGCGTTGATGCGGGGGAAGACTATGGCTACACCTTC
j_gene: TRBJ1-2
v_gene: TRBV29-1
d_gene: NA
abundance: once

CDR3aa: CSARRTGSQETQYF
CDR3nt: TGCAGTGCTAGAAGAACAGGGAGCCAAGAGACCCAGTACTTC
j_gene: TRBJ2-5
v_gene: TRBV20-1
d_gene: NA
abundance: once

CDR3aa: CSARVWGQRGNGYTF
CDR3nt: TGCAGTGCTAGAGTCTGGGGACAACGAGGGAATGGCTACACCTTC
j_gene: TRBJ1-2
v_gene: TRBV20-1
d_gene: NA
abundance: NA

CDR3aa: CASSTLNTGANTGELFF
CDR3nt: TGTGCCAGTAGTACCCTAAACACAGGGGCCAACACCGGGGAGCTGTTTTTT
j_gene: TRBJ2-2
v_gene: TRBV19
d_gene: TRBD1
abundance: once

CDR3aa: CASSPRGGYEQYF
CDR3nt: TGCGCCAGCAGCCCAAGGGGGGGCTACGAGCAGTACTTC
j_gene: TRBJ2-7
v_gene: TRBV6-5
d_gene: NA
abundance: many

CDR3aa: CSARVTGEGNQPQHF
CDR3nt: TGCAGTGCTAGAGTCACAGGCGAGGGGAATCAGCCCCAGCATTTT
j_gene: TRBJ1-5
v_gene: TRBV20-1
d_gene: NA
abundance: NA

CDR3aa: CASSSTSHRSYNEQFF
CDR3nt: TGTGCCAGCAGCTCGACTAGCCACCGCTCCTACAATGAGCAGTTCTTC
j_gene: TRBJ2-1
v_gene: TRBV7-8
d_gene: TRBD2
abundance: NA

CDR3aa: CASTSRGSTSTDTQYF
CDR3nt: TGTGCCAGCACCTCTCGCGGGTCAACTAGCACAGATACGCAGTATTTT
j_gene: TRBJ2-3
v_gene: TRBV27
d_gene: NA
abundance: few